The clone carrying this TCR beta chain has more than one count but fewer than ten. What it binds is not known. This CDR3 has 15 residues. V lost 5 bases, J lost 7 bases, and 6 bases stayed unmatched. Germline CDR1 MNHNS, CDR2 SASEGT. Sequenced with the Oncomine TCR Beta short-read assay was DNA taken from cultured CD4+ T cells. TCRdb passed the PCR reads through MiXCR, listing each CDR3 protein once. The table records about 15,000 distinct CDR3 sequences, roughly 45% of them present only once. The data stem from a study of vaccination and CD4 T cells after COVID-19. Overall study: Convalescent participants consisted of six males and four females, two being Hispanic. The stimulus for the cells was overlapping spike peptides derived from SARS-CoV-2, HCoV-NL63, HCoV-OC43 and HCoV-229E.

This sample's treatment: approximately 11-day PBMC culture with coronavirus spike peptide pools or control peptides (ViraFEST assay). This chain links TRBV6-1 with TRBJ2-1, with 12 bases identical to TRBD2. Source material: cultured CD4+ T cells from blood. The receptor was derived from a human donor with COVID-19. DNA for the CDR3: TGTGCCAGCAGTCTCTTGACTAGCGGGGGTAATGAGCAGTTCTTC. It yields the protein CASSLLTSGGNEQFF.